Included here is one T cell receptor (beta chain) sequence, with context. These data belong to a study of blood T cell repertoires in COVID-19. In the study overall: From the United States, Italy and Spain came samples of acute and convalescent COVID-19. T cells, B-cell-depleted T cells, or PBMCs provided the cDNA or gDNA that served as material.

Methods used by the authors: Amplification of reference gene primers provided the estimated nucleated cell counts. The repertoire was sequenced with immunoSEQ multiplex PCR; TCRdb's copy has only in-frame clones and lacks some. V and J calls and clone size are given by that table; D and trimming were obtained from the DNA. The sample records 150,000 to 200,000 clones, approximately 91% being singletons. CDR3 length equals 15 residues. In germline, CDR1 is SGHRS, CDR2 YFSETQ. The V end was cut by 0 bases, the J end by 5 bases, with 14 bases between. This rearrangement joins TRBV5-1 to TRBJ2-5; no clear D gene. The receptor was isolated from a man aged 35 to 55 with acute or convalescent COVID-19. Sequencing was carried out using peripheral blood. Here the CDR3 reads CASSLENSRFETQYF. The CDR3 bases are TGCGCCAGCAGCTTGGAAAATTCTCGGTTTGAGACCCAGTACTTC.